This section outlines one TCR beta chain sequence together with its context. Its antigen is still unknown. The primer mix had 60 Vbeta and 13 Jbeta primers. Generated by immunoSEQ multiplex PCR, the TCRdb table keeps only in-frame clones and is missing some. This sample contains under 200,000 clones. The sample is drawn from a study of cytomegalovirus exposure and HLA in healthy donors. Whole-study findings and limits: The CMV antigen specificity of a few CMV-associated chains was confirmed through in vitro analysis.

CDR1 and CDR2 from the germline V gene are GTSNPN and SVGIG (reference sequence). The CDR3 length is 13 residues. V gave up 3 bases and J gave up 5 bases, with 13 bases separating them. The sequenced sample was PBMCs. The TCR sequence derives from a man aged 30 to 39 in good health and CMV-seronegative. The chain employs TRBV30 and TRBJ2-5; TRBD1 might be the D (6 bases). CDR3 amino acids: CAWRLVGAETQYF. CDR3 DNA sequence: TGTGCCTGGAGATTGGTGGGGGCGGAGACCCAGTACTTC. The full variable domain, in which reference TRBV30 and TRBJ2-5 provide the parts outside the CDR3, is SQTIHQWPATLVQPVGSPLSLECTVEGTSNPNLYWYRQAAGRGLQLLFYSVGIGQISSEVPQNLSASRPQDRQFILSSKKLLLSDSGFYLCAWRLVGAETQYFGPGTRLLVL.